This TCR beta chain was profiled in a study of blood T cells in healthy people across ages. This clonotype was picked up a small number of times. Sample-barcoded 5' priming and a J-beta primer mix drove a second PCR of roughly 6 to 12 cycles. One entry per CDR3 protein results from TCRdb running MiXCR on the 5' RACE reads. The table shows 1.5 million to 2 million distinct CDR3 sequences, with about 28% occurring only once. This CDR3 has 17 amino acids. Germline V lookup: CDR1 MNHEY, CDR2 SMNVEV (reference sequence). The trim removed 0 bases at V and 1 base at J, leaving 8 bases unmatched. V gene TRBV27 combines with J gene TRBJ1-2; 7 bases map to TRBD1. Sample: blood. This sequence originates from a woman aged 25 to 45 in good health. CDR3 protein: CASSLSPRQGLNYGYTF. Here the CDR3 DNA reads TGTGCCAGCAGTTTATCTCCTCGACAGGGTCTTAACTATGGCTACACCTTC.